What follows is one T cell receptor (beta chain) and its context. What antigen it recognizes has not been identified. Base qualities were left out, and no much larger clone turns up one base away. The data originate from a study of blood T cells in healthy people across ages (dated by TCRdb to 2014 to 2015). General notes on the study: Template switching captured roughly one uniquely barcoded TCR beta cDNA molecule per two T cells in model experiments. To track age-related changes in TCR beta repertoire diversity, the study relied on deep sequencing normalized with unique cDNA molecular identifiers. The donors were divided into four age groups: young (average around 16 years), middle-aged (about 39), aged (about 56) and long-lived (about 79). Donors of different ages were randomly distributed across sequencing lanes to avoid experimental bias. The study analyzed two additional independent replicas of 1 million unique cDNA reads from the same blood draw for two donors, one aged 18 to 29 and one aged 80 or older. Findings and caveats that apply to the study as a whole: Compared with the aged group, more naive CD4+ T cells, fewer expanded clones and increased TCR diversity were shown by the long-lived group, suggesting age selection. The CMV infection status of donors was not known, potentially confounding age-related changes in expanded clonotypes. As age increased, observed TCR beta diversity per million T cells dropped in a roughly linear way, and a significant reduction was already evident by age 40. A strong correlation was found between observed TCR beta diversity and the percentage of naive T cells measured by flow cytometry. Bulk unsorted PBMC profiling prevented conclusive comparison of naive and antigen-experienced compartments. Estimates of total diversity based on one million sequenced T cells were considered lower bounds and underestimates.

Libraries were prepared through 5' RACE. The run used an Illumina HiSeq 2500. The second PCR ran for roughly 7 to 12 cycles and used a J-beta primer mix along with a sample-barcoded 5' primer. A unique molecular identifier was introduced onto each TCR beta cDNA molecule by a template-switch 5' adaptor carrying 12 random nucleotides. Each sample yielded at least 3 million CDR3-containing paired-end reads. All of the RNA was converted into first-strand cDNA using the Mint cDNA synthesis kit, with a TRBC-specific oligonucleotide serving as the primer. Following uracil-DNA glycosylase treatment, a first 18-cycle PCR with universal primers M1SS and BC2_uni_R was performed on all cDNA. In the source study's methods: For normalization, 1 million high-quality reads, each with a distinct molecular identifier, were randomly selected from each sample. Reads sharing molecular identifiers were discarded rather than binned into consensus sequences. MiTCR, with a Q25 quality threshold and the strictest error-elimination algorithm, was used for CDR3 identification, clonotype clustering and error correction. A nonparametric unseen species model using Euler transformation provided a lower-bound estimate of total TCR beta diversity. Using fastp trimming at Q25 and MiXCR clonotype assembly, TCRdb reanalyzed the public sequencing data and kept in-frame beta chains. For every CDR3 protein sequence, its rows merge into one entry that carries the most common genes and DNA. TCRdb's processing, not the authors', yielded these V and J calls. A total of some 1.5 million distinct CDR3 sequences appear in this sample, about 28% of them only once. The top ten clones comprise less than 9.5% of the sample.

Donors were 40 or so systemically healthy Caucasian individuals from Russia aged roughly 6 to 90 years. Each donor gave about 9.7 milliliters of peripheral blood, drawn into EDTA-treated Vacutainer tubes. Ficoll-Paque density-gradient centrifugation was used to isolate PBMCs, with at least 6.5 million obtained per sample. Total RNA, at least 5.5 micrograms per sample, was extracted from PBMCs with Trizol reagent. The percentages of naive CD45RAhigh/CD27high T cells were determined by flow cytometry on a PBMC aliquot from every donor. Including the terminal cysteine and phenylalanine, the CDR3 comprises 12 residues. Of the read, only the CDR3 DNA is kept; its 36 bases are in frame from base 1. For CDR1 and CDR2, the germline V gene lists MDHEN and SYDVKM. At the junction V is shortened by 7 bases and J by 6 bases, with 13 bases in between.

This TCR came from a woman in her 30s in good health. Sequenced material: blood. The sequence joins TRBV28 to TRBJ2-7; a tentative D match to TRBD1 spans 6 bases. The CDR3 here reads CASKRGTSEQYF. The DNA sequence is as follows: TGTGCCAGCAAGAGGGGGACGAGCGAGCAGTACTTC.